The 2 T cell receptor beta chains reported below all come from one sample, sequenced in a study of cytomegalovirus exposure and HLA in healthy donors. The PCR used 60 Vbeta and 13 Jbeta primers. TCRdb keeps only in-frame clones here, not all; method: immunoSEQ multiplex PCR. The table has a few hundred thousand clones, about 80% seen once. The sequenced material came from PBMCs. The receptors were sampled from a girl aged 2-10 years in good health and CMV-seronegative.

This clone occurred once. The genes are TRBV9 and TRBJ1-1; D uncertain. The CDR3 is 14 amino acids. CDR1 is SGDLS, CDR2 YYNGEE, per germline. With 3 bases removed from V and 1 base from J, the gap between germline ends came to 10 bases. The CDR3: CASSGSRTNTEAFF. The DNA for the CDR3 is TGTGCCAGCAGCGGGAGTCGAACGAACACTGAAGCTTTCTTT.

This clone was counted between two and nine times. The rearrangement uses TRBV4-2 and TRBJ2-5; a possible D gene is TRBD2 (5 bases). The CDR3 extends over 14 amino acids. CDR1 and CDR2 from the germline V gene are LGHNA and YNFKEQ. V dropped 2 bases and J dropped 5 bases, with 12 bases sitting between them. Here the CDR3 DNA reads TGTGCCAGCAGCCAACCCTACGGGAAGGAGACCCAGTACTTC. It is translated as CASSQPYGKETQYF.